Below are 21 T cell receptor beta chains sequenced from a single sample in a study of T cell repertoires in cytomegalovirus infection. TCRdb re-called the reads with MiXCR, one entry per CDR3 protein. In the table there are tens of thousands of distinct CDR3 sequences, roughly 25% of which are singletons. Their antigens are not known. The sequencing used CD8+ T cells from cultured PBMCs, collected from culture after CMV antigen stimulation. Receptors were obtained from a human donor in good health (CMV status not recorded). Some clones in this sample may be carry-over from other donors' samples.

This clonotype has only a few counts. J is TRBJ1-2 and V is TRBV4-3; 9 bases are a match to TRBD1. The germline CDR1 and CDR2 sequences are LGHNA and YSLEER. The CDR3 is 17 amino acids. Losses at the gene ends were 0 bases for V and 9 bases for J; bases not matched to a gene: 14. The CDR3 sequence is CASSQDWGQGIELSYTF. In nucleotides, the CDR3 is TGCGCCAGCAGCCAAGACTGGGGACAGGGAATAGAGTTGAGCTACACCTTC.

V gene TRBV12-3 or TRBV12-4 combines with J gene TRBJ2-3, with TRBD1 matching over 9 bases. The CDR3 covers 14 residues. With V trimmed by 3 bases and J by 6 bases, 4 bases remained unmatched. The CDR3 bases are TGTGCCAGCAGTTTCGGACAGGGGCAGGATACGCAGTATTTT. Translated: CASSFGQGQDTQYF.

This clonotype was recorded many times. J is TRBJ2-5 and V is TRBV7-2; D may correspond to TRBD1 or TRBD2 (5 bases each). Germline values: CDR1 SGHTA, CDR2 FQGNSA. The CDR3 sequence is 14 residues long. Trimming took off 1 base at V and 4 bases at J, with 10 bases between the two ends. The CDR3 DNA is TGTGCCAGCAGCTTAGAGGGACGCGTAGAGACCCAGTACTTC. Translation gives CASSLEGRVETQYF.

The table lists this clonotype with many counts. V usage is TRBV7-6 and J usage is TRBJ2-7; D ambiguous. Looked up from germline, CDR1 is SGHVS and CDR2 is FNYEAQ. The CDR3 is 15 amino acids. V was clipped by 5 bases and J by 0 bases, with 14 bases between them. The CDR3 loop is CASSPLASRSYEQYF. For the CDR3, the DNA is TGTGCCAGCAGCCCCCTGGCTAGTCGCTCCTACGAGCAGTACTTC.

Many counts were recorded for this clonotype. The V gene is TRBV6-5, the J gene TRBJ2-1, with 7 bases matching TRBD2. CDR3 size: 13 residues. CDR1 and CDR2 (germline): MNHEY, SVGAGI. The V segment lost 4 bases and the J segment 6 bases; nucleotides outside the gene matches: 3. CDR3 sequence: CASSSGLTNEQFF. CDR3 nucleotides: TGTGCCAGCAGTTCGGGACTAACCAATGAGCAGTTCTTC.

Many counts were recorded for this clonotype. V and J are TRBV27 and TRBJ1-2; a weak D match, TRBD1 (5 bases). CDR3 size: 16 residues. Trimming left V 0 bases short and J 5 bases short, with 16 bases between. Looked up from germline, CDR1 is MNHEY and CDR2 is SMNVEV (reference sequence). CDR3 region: CASSLSTGTDSYGYTF. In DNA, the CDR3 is TGTGCCAGCAGTTTATCGACCGGGACGGACTCTTATGGCTACACCTTC.

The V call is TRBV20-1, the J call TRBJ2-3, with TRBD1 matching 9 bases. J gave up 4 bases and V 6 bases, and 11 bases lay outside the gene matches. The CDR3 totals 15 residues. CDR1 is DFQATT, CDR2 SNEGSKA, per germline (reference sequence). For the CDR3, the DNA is TGCAGTGCGGGGAGGCCGGACAGGGGCCCAGATACGCAGTATTTT. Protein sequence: CSAGRPDRGPDTQYF.

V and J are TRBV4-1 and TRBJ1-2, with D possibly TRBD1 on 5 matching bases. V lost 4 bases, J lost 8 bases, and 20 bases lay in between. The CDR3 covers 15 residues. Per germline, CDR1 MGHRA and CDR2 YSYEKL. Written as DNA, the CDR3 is TGCGCCAGCAGCCTTGGGGCCGAGTCAGGTGTGGGCTACACCTTC. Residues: CASSLGAESGVGYTF.

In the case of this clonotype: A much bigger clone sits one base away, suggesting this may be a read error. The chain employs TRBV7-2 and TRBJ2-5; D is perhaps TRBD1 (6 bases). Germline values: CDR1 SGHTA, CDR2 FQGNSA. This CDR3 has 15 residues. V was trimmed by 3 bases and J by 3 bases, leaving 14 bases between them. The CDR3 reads CASSFGGQREETQYF. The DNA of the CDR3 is TGTGCCAGCAGCTTTGGAGGACAGAGGGAAGAGACCCAGTACTTC.

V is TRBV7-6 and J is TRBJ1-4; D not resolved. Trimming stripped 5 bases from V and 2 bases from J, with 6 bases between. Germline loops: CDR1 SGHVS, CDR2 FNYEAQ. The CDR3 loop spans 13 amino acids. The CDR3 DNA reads TGTGCCAGCAGCCCGCGCACTAATGAAAAACTGTTTTTT. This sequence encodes CASSPRTNEKLFF.

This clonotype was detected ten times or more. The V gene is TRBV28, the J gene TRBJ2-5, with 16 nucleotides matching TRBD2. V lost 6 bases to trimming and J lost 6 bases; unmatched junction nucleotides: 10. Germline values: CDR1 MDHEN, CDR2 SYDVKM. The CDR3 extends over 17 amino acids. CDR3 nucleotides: TGTGCCAGCAGATCCGGGACTAGCGGGGGGGCTTCGAAGACCCAGTACTTC. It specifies CASRSGTSGGASKTQYF.

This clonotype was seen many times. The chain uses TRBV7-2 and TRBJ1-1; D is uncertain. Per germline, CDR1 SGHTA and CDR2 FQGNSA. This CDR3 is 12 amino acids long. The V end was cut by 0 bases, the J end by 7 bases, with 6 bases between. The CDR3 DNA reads TGTGCCAGCAGCTTAGCGGTGGGTGAAGCTTTCTTT. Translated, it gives CASSLAVGEAFF.

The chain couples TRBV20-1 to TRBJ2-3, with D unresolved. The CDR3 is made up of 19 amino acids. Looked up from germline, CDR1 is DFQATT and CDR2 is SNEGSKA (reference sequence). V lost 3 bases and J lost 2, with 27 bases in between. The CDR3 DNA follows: TGCAGTGCTAGGGATATCGACATTGAACGGGCAAAGTCCACAGATACGCAGTATTTT. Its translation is CSARDIDIERAKSTDTQYF.

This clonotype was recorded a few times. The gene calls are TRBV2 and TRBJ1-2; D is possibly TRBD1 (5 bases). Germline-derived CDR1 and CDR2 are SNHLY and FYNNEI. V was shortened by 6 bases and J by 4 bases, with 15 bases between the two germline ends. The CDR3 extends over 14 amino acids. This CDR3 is CASRGQGWGYGYTF. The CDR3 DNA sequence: TGTGCCAGCAGGGGCCAGGGATGGGGCTATGGCTACACCTTC.

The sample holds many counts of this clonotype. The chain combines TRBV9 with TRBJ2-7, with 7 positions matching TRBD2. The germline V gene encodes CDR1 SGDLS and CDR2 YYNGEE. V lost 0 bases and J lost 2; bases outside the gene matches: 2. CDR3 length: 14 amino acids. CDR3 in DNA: TGTGCCAGCAGCGTAGGCGGGGGAACCTACGAGCAGTACTTC. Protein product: CASSVGGGTYEQYF.

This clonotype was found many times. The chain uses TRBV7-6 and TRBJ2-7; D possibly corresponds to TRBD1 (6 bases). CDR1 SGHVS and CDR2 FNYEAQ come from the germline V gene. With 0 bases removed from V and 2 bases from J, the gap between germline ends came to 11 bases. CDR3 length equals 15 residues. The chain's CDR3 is CASSLAQGQTYEQYF. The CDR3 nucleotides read TGTGCCAGCAGCTTAGCGCAGGGGCAGACCTACGAGCAGTACTTC.

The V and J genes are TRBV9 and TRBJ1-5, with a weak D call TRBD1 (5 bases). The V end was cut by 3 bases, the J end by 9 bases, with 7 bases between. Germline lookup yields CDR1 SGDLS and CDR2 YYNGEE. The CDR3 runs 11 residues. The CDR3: CASSDGGPQHF. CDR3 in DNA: TGTGCCAGCAGCGACGGGGGGCCCCAGCATTTT.

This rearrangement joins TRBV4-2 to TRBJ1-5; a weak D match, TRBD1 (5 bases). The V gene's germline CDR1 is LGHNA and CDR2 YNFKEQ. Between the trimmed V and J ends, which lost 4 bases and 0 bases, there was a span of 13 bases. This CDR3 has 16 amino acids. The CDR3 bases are TGTGCCAGCAGCCCTACGGGGCCCGCTAGCAATCAGCCCCAGCATTTT. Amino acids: CASSPTGPASNQPQHF.

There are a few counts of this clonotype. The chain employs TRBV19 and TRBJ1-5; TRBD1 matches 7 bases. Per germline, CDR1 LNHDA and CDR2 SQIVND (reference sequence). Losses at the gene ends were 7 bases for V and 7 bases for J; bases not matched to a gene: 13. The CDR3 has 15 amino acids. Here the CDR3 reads CASIPTRDRGQPQHF. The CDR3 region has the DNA TGTGCCAGTATCCCGACCCGGGACAGAGGACAGCCCCAGCATTTT.

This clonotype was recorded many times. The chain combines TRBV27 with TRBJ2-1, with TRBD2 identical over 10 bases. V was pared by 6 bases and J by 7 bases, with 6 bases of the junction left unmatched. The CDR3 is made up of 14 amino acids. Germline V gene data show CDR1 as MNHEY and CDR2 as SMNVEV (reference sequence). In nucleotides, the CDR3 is TGTGCCAGCAGGACTAGCGGGTCTTTTAATGAGCAGTTCTTC. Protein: CASRTSGSFNEQFF.

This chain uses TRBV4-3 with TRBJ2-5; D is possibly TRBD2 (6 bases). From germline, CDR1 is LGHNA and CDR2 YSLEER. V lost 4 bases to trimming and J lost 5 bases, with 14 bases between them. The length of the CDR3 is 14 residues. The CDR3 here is CASSPTDYGETQYF. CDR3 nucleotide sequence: TGCGCCAGCAGCCCCACGGACTACGGGGAGACCCAGTACTTC.